A single sample gave rise to the 13 T cell receptor beta chains below, sequenced in a study of OX40 agonist ivuxolimab in advanced cancers. Receptor libraries were prepared by the immunoSEQ multiplex PCR assay. This immuneACCESS table, as held by TCRdb, lists in-frame sequences with V and J called but not all clones. Of the missing ones, under half trace to an unresolved V gene in checked studies; the others have no known cause. Across this sample there are tens of thousands of clones, with 65% to 85% seen only once. The top ten clones comprise roughly 16% of the sample. Here the sequenced sample was CD4+ or CD8+ T cells sorted from blood, taken in a trial of the OX40 agonist ivuxolimab. The receptors derive from an adult with an advanced solid tumor such as melanoma, head and neck, liver or kidney cancer.

The rearrangement joins TRBV6-6 to TRBJ2-7; 9 positions match TRBD1. The germline V gene has CDR1 MNHNY and CDR2 SVGAGI (reference sequence). Trimming removed 7 bases from V and 2 bases from J; junction bases left unmatched: 9. The CDR3 runs 15 residues. CDR3 coding DNA: TGTGCCAGCATCCTTCGGACAGGGGCCACCTACGAGCAGTACTTC. It translates to CASILRTGATYEQYF.

The table lists this clone with a few counts. The chain uses TRBV2 and TRBJ1-1; D not certain. V lost 6 bases, J lost 0 bases, and 5 bases lay in between. The CDR3 is 12 residues long. Germline loops: CDR1 SNHLY, CDR2 FYNNEI. The CDR3 DNA reads as TGTGCCAGCAGCAAGTTGAACACTGAAGCTTTCTTT. Translated, it gives CASSKLNTEAFF. Combining the CDR3 with reference TRBV2 and TRBJ1-1 gives the whole variable domain EPEVTQTPSHQVTQMGQEVILRCVPISNHLYFYWYRQILGQKVEFLVSFYNNEISEKSEIFDDQFSVERPDGSNFTLKIRSTKLEDSAMYFCASSKLNTEAFFGQGTRLTVV.

The chain is built from TRBV11-2 and TRBJ1-1, with 7 positions matching TRBD1. The CDR3 loop spans 14 amino acids. J gave up 5 bases and V 1 base, and 4 bases lay outside the gene matches. CDR1 and CDR2 from the germline V gene are SGHAT and FQNNGV. The CDR3 DNA reads as TGTGCCAGCAGCTTAGGACAGGGTGGGACTGAAGCTTTCTTT. Translating it yields CASSLGQGGTEAFF. Based on the CDR3 plus reference TRBV11-2 and TRBJ1-1, the full variable domain is EAGVAQSPRYKIIEKRQSVAFWCNPISGHATLYWYQQILGQGPKLLIQFQNNGVVDDSQLPKDRFSAERLKGVDSTLKIQPAKLEDSAVYLCASSLGQGGTEAFFGQGTRLTVV.

The chain links TRBV4-3 to TRBJ1-2; unclear D gene. V lost 1 base to trimming and J lost 5 bases, with 17 bases between them. CDR3 length equals 16 residues. Germline lookup yields CDR1 LGHNA and CDR2 YSLEER. The CDR3 DNA follows: TGCGCCAGCAGCCAAGCCCTTAGGGTCGATGCTTATGGCTACACCTTC. It encodes CASSQALRVDAYGYTF.

This chain links TRBV18 with TRBJ2-7; 8 nucleotides line up with TRBD1. The CDR3 totals 15 residues. CDR1 KGHSH and CDR2 LQKENI come from the germline V gene. V shed 4 bases and J 5 bases; nucleotides not matched to a gene: 10. The CDR3, as DNA: TGTGCCAGCTCACATACCGGGACAGGTGGTCACGAGCAGTACTTC. Translating it yields CASSHTGTGGHEQYF.

The rearrangement uses TRBV5-5 and TRBJ2-7; 8 bases align to TRBD2. This CDR3 has 15 amino acids. V shed 0 bases, J shed 4 bases, and the junction held 6 bases outside the gene matches. Germline CDR1 SGHKS, CDR2 YYEKEE (reference sequence). The CDR3 sequence is CASSLVGGAQYEQYF. The DNA for the CDR3 is TGTGCCAGCAGCTTGGTCGGGGGGGCTCAGTACGAGCAGTACTTC.

The J gene is TRBJ2-5, the V gene TRBV7-6; the D call may be TRBD1 or TRBD2 (5 bases each). Germline values: CDR1 SGHVS, CDR2 FNYEAQ. V lost 5 bases and J 3 bases, leaving 16 bases between the germline ends. This CDR3 is built from 15 residues. The CDR3 spells CASSPVLGREETQYF. CDR3 coding DNA: TGTGCCAGCAGCCCGGTCTTGGGGCGGGAAGAGACCCAGTACTTC.

V gene TRBV10-3 combines with J gene TRBJ2-3; 9 positions match TRBD2. Germline V CDR1 and CDR2: ENHRY, SYGVKD. The CDR3 contains 15 residues. J lost 2 bases, V lost 10 bases, and 10 bases had no gene match. Written as DNA, the CDR3 is TGTGCCACCCTTCGGGAGCGGGGGGTCACAGATACGCAGTATTTT. Translating gives CATLRERGVTDTQYF.

CDR3: CTSSVRCAQSRANVLTF. Here the CDR3 DNA reads TGCACCAGCAGTGTACGATGTGCACAAAGTCGGGCCAACGTCCTGACTTTC. The rearrangement joins TRBV1 to TRBJ2-6; the table's TRBD1 call for D was not verified on the DNA. TRBV1 is termed a pseudogene. There are 17 residues in the CDR3.

The chain couples TRBV7-9 to TRBJ2-1, with unresolved D. Germline-derived CDR1 and CDR2 are SEHNR and FQNEAQ (reference sequence). V lost 2 bases to trimming and J lost 9 bases, with 11 bases between them. The CDR3 extends over 13 amino acids. Here the CDR3 DNA reads TGTGCCAGCAGCTTATCGGCGAGAGGTGAGCAGTTCTTC. Amino acid sequence: CASSLSARGEQFF.

V gene TRBV9 combines with J gene TRBJ2-1; 9 bases are a match to TRBD2. The trim removed 8 bases at V and 9 bases at J, leaving 15 bases unmatched. The germline V gene encodes CDR1 SGDLS and CDR2 YYNGEE. The CDR3 is 15 amino acids. The CDR3 coding sequence is TGTGCCAGATATCGGGGTAGCGGGAGTAGTAGTGAGCAGTTCTTC. Translated: CARYRGSGSSSEQFF.

J is TRBJ2-3 and V is TRBV27; D uncertain. The CDR3 contains 15 residues. Germline CDR1 is MNHEY and CDR2 is SMNVEV (reference sequence). Trimming pared 4 bases from V and 1 base from J, leaving 12 bases between. The CDR3 loop is CASSSNPAGTDTQYF. For the CDR3, the DNA is TGTGCCAGCAGTTCGAACCCGGCCGGCACAGATACGCAGTATTTT.

The V call is TRBV19, the J call TRBJ1-2; D gene unclear. Germline V gene sequence: CDR1 LNHDA, CDR2 SQIVND (reference sequence). V was cut by 1 base and J by 4 bases, with 16 bases left in between. This CDR3 region has 16 residues. The CDR3 nucleotides are TGTGCCAGTAGTATAGGATTGGGCGGATACTCCTATGGCTACACCTTC. Its protein product is CASSIGLGGYSYGYTF.